What follows describes a single T cell receptor beta chain. A much larger clone sits a single nucleotide away, making a read error possible. CDR3 size: 16 residues. CDR1 is LNHNV and CDR2 is YYDKDF in the germline V gene (reference sequence). Trimming removed 6 bases at V and 6 bases at J, with 21 bases between. TCRdb re-analysed the 5' RACE reads in MiXCR, keeping a single row per CDR3 protein. Of almost 350,000 distinct CDR3 sequences in the sample, under 25% were seen once. This entry belongs to a study of T-cell memory formation after mild COVID-19. The specimen sequenced was PBMCs or a T cell subset sorted from them (not recorded which). J is TRBJ1-5 and V is TRBV15, with D unclear. The sequence was obtained from a man aged 18-30 years who had mild COVID-19 (a few samples of this study predate the infection). Cell type and time point are not known. In DNA form, the CDR3 reads TGTGCCACCAGTTTGAGCCTGGGAATGGAGGGTCAGCCCCAGCATTTT. Amino acids: CATSLSLGMEGQPQHF.